This paragraph covers one T cell receptor (beta chain) sequence. Study processing details: Amplification of reference gene primers provided the estimated nucleated cell counts. The table came from immunoSEQ multiplex PCR; TCRdb's copy has only in-frame clones and leaves some out. V, J and clone size derive from that table, while D and trimming were established from the DNA sequence. The sample lists under 50,000 clones; roughly nine tenths were seen once. This record comes from a study of blood T cell repertoires in COVID-19. At the level of the study: The United States, Italy and Spain were the sources of the acute and convalescent COVID-19 samples. PBMCs, B-cell-depleted T cells, or T cells provided the cDNA or gDNA that made up the material.

The V gene's germline CDR1 is MNHNY and CDR2 SVGAGI (reference sequence). CDR3 length equals 16 residues. The V gene lost 5 bases and the J gene lost 1 base, with 15 bases spanning the gap. The chain recombines TRBV6-6 with TRBJ1-5; tentatively, D is TRBD1 (6 bases). Sequences were obtained from peripheral blood. This TCR was sampled from a man in his 70s with active COVID-19. CDR3 nucleotide sequence: TGTGCCAGCAGTATAACAGGGATACCAAGCAATCAGCCCCAGCATTTT. Translation: CASSITGIPSNQPQHF.